What follows are 11 T cell receptor beta chains derived from one specimen sequenced in a study of blood T cell repertoires in COVID-19. Sequenced by immunoSEQ multiplex PCR; TCRdb stores in-frame clones only, minus some. The sample lists 60,000 to 75,000 clones; roughly 88% were seen once. What was sequenced was peripheral blood. Source of these receptors: a woman over 75 with active COVID-19.

The chain is built from TRBV13 and TRBJ2-7; 9 nucleotides agree with TRBD1. The CDR3 is 15 residues long. V shed 0 bases and J 6 bases; nucleotides not matched to a gene: 6. Germline-derived CDR1 and CDR2 are PRHDT and FYEKMQ (reference sequence). CDR3 amino acids: CASSLGDRGQGEQYF. For the CDR3, the DNA is TGTGCCAGCAGCTTAGGGGACAGGGGCCAAGGCGAGCAGTACTTC.

This clone was seen more than once but under ten times. CDR3 in amino acids: CASSVGQGSIYEQYF. In DNA, the CDR3 is TGTGCCAGCAGCGTGGGACAGGGTTCGATCTACGAGCAGTACTTC. V and J are TRBV5-8 and TRBJ2-7; 9 positions agree with TRBD1. This CDR3 has 15 amino acids. The V and J ends lost 4 bases and 3 bases, in that order; junction bases with no gene match: 8. CDR1 is SGHTS and CDR2 is YDEGEE in the germline V gene.

The rearrangement links TRBV28 to TRBJ2-7; no reliable D call. Trimming removed 6 bases from V and 2 bases from J, with 8 bases in between. Per germline, CDR1 MDHEN and CDR2 SYDVKM. The CDR3 loop spans 12 amino acids. The DNA for the CDR3 is TGTGCCAGCAGCCCCGTAGCCTACGAGCAGTACTTC. Amino acids: CASSPVAYEQYF.

The chain uses TRBV18 and TRBJ1-1, with D possibly being TRBD1 (6 bases). The V and J ends lost 6 bases and 0 bases respectively, with 8 bases between them. The CDR3 loop spans 13 amino acids. The germline gives CDR1 KGHSH, CDR2 LQKENI. The DNA for the CDR3 is TGTGCCAGCTCGGACAGCTTGAACACTGAAGCTTTCTTT. As protein: CASSDSLNTEAFF. Full variable domain (missing parts from reference TRBV18 and TRBJ1-1): NAGVMQNPRHLVRRRGQEARLRCSPMKGHSHVYWYRQLPEEGLKFMVYLQKENIIDESGMPKERFSAEFPKEGPSILRIQQVVRGDSAAYFCASSDSLNTEAFFGQGTRLTVV.

The CDR3 coding sequence is TGTGCCGTCCGGGACAGACTTTCTAATTCACCCCTCCACTTT. Its protein is CAVRDRLSNSPLHF. The rearrangement uses TRBV7-8 and TRBJ1-6; 7 bases align to TRBD1. CDR1 and CDR2 from the germline V gene are SGHVS and FQNEAQ. The CDR3 has 14 amino acids. J lost 6 bases, V lost 11 bases, and 10 bases had no gene match.

J is TRBJ1-2 and V is TRBV28; 10 nucleotides match TRBD1. Germline CDR1 and CDR2: MDHEN and SYDVKM. The CDR3 consists of 16 residues. V was clipped by 5 bases and J by 5 bases; unmatched bases: 11. This CDR3 is CASSPPRQGAKYGYTF. In DNA form, the CDR3 reads TGTGCCAGCAGTCCCCCCCGACAGGGGGCCAAATATGGCTACACCTTC.

CDR3 amino acids: CASSSTFEGDRLGYTF. In DNA form, the CDR3 reads TGTGCCAGCAGCTCGACCTTCGAGGGGGACCGCTTAGGCTACACCTTC. This sequence joins TRBV7-9 and TRBJ1-2; D is possibly TRBD1 (6 bases). The V gene's germline CDR1 is SEHNR and CDR2 FQNEAQ (reference sequence). The ends were cut back, 4 bases at V and 8 bases at J, with 23 bases in the middle. The CDR3 runs to 16 residues.

This rearrangement joins TRBV30 to TRBJ2-1; possible D gene TRBD2, 5 bases. The CDR3 is 15 amino acids. CDR1 GTSNPN and CDR2 SVGIG come from the germline V gene (reference sequence). V gave up 4 bases and J gave up 0 bases, with 13 bases separating them. This CDR3 is CAWMAGLSSYNEQFF. CDR3 coding DNA: TGTGCCTGGATGGCGGGCCTGAGCTCCTACAATGAGCAGTTCTTC.

The rearrangement joins TRBV2 to TRBJ1-2; no firm D call. CDR3 length: 14 residues. Germline assignment: CDR1 SNHLY and CDR2 FYNNEI. The V gene lost 6 bases and the J gene lost 2 bases, with 13 bases spanning the gap. In DNA, the CDR3 is TGTGCCAGCAGGTGGTCCCCGGGGAACTATGGCTACACCTTC. Protein product: CASRWSPGNYGYTF.

Concerning this clone itself: At one of its ends the junction is not consistent with the germline gene, which may arise from a read error. V usage is TRBV7-7 and J usage is TRBJ2-1, with 8 bases matching TRBD2. The CDR3 is 16 residues long. CDR1 and CDR2 (germline): SSHAT, FNYEAQ (reference sequence). The CDR3 DNA reads as TGTGCTAGCAGCATGGTAGCGGGGAGCTCCTACAATGAGCAGTTCTTC. Amino acids: CASSMVAGSSYNEQFF.

The chain carries TRBV6-1 and TRBJ2-5; 12 bases are shared with TRBD1. CDR1 is MNHNS, CDR2 SASEGT, per germline. Trimming at V came to 3 bases and at J to 2 bases, leaving 4 bases not matched to a gene. The length of the CDR3 is 16 residues. The CDR3 protein is CASSEGTGGQQETQYF. In nucleotides, the CDR3 is TGTGCCAGCAGTGAGGGGACAGGGGGCCAACAAGAGACCCAGTACTTC.